What follows are 8 T cell receptor beta chains derived from one specimen sequenced in a study of blood T cell repertoires in COVID-19. TCRdb keeps only in-frame clones here, not all; method: immunoSEQ multiplex PCR. The data contain around 75,000 clones, approximately 86% of them singletons. The sequenced sample consisted of peripheral blood. These receptors all come from a man between 70 and 80 years old with active COVID-19.

V and J are TRBV18 and TRBJ1-6, with 8 bases identical to TRBD1. There are 15 residues in the CDR3. CDR1 and CDR2 (germline): KGHSH, LQKENI. Losses at the gene ends were 6 bases for V and 8 bases for J; bases not matched to a gene: 9. In nucleotides, the CDR3 is TGTGCCAGCTCCCCCGGACAGGGTCAGGATTCACCCCTCCACTTT. It encodes CASSPGQGQDSPLHF. The full variable domain, in which reference TRBV18 and TRBJ1-6 provide the parts outside the CDR3, is NAGVMQNPRHLVRRRGQEARLRCSPMKGHSHVYWYRQLPEEGLKFMVYLQKENIIDESGMPKERFSAEFPKEGPSILRIQQVVRGDSAAYFCASSPGQGQDSPLHFGNGTRLTVT.

The chain couples TRBV28 to TRBJ1-2; D might be TRBD1 (5 bases). Looked up from germline, CDR1 is MDHEN and CDR2 is SYDVKM. The CDR3 consists of 13 residues. V was clipped by 10 bases and J by 0 bases, with 12 bases between them. CDR3 region: CATQGPANYGYTF. The CDR3 DNA is TGTGCCACCCAGGGCCCTGCTAACTATGGCTACACCTTC.

The chain has TRBV2 and TRBJ2-7; 14 bases align to TRBD2. CDR3 length: 15 residues. CDR1 and CDR2 from the germline V gene are SNHLY and FYNNEI. With V trimmed by 6 bases and J by 6 bases, 7 bases remained unmatched. CDR3 loop: CASRGGLAGVFEQYF. The CDR3 bases are TGTGCCAGCAGGGGGGGACTAGCGGGAGTCTTCGAGCAGTACTTC.

The chain uses TRBV30 and TRBJ2-1; 9 positions match TRBD2. The CDR3 sequence is 15 residues long. Germline CDR1 GTSNPN, CDR2 SVGIG (reference sequence). V lost 2 bases to trimming and J lost 9 bases; unmatched junction nucleotides: 11. The CDR3 DNA follows: TGTGCCTGGAGTTTAGAGGGCGGGAGGGCCGTTGAGCAGTTCTTC. It specifies CAWSLEGGRAVEQFF.

The rearrangement links TRBV27 to TRBJ1-5; possible D gene TRBD1, 5 bases. In germline, CDR1 is MNHEY, CDR2 SMNVEV (reference sequence). V lost 7 bases and J lost 2, with 9 bases in between. The CDR3 extends over 13 amino acids. In nucleotides, the CDR3 is TGTGCCAGCACCCAGGGCGGCAATCAGCCCCAGCATTTT. This sequence encodes CASTQGGNQPQHF.

The chain combines TRBV25-1 with TRBJ2-1; 8 positions match TRBD2. Germline V gene lookup returns CDR1 MGHDK and CDR2 SYGVNS. The CDR3 is made up of 15 amino acids. The V segment lost 3 bases and the J segment 6 bases; nucleotides outside the gene matches: 7. As DNA, the CDR3 is TGTGCCAGCAGTGAGCCCGCGGGAGGAGTCAATGAGCAGTTCTTC. Encoded protein: CASSEPAGGVNEQFF.

This clone was observed a handful of times. This chain connects TRBV28 to TRBJ2-5, with D perhaps matching TRBD1 (7 bases). Germline V gene sequence: CDR1 MDHEN, CDR2 SYDVKM. V shed 2 bases and J shed 2 bases, with 15 bases lying between them. The CDR3 is 16 amino acids. Here the CDR3 reads CASSLGRGARQETQYF. CDR3 bases: TGTGCCAGCAGTTTAGGCAGGGGGGCCCGACAAGAGACCCAGTACTTC.

Only one count was recorded for this clone. J is TRBJ1-2 and V is TRBV3-1 (or the pseudogene TRBV3-2); D possibly corresponds to TRBD1 (5 bases). V dropped 5 bases and J dropped 5 bases, with 12 bases sitting between them. The CDR3 consists of 13 residues. Germline V CDR1 and CDR2: LGHDT, YNNKEL (reference sequence). The CDR3 coding sequence is TGTGCCAGCAGCGTAGGGGTGAGGTATGGCTACACCTTC. It yields the protein CASSVGVRYGYTF.